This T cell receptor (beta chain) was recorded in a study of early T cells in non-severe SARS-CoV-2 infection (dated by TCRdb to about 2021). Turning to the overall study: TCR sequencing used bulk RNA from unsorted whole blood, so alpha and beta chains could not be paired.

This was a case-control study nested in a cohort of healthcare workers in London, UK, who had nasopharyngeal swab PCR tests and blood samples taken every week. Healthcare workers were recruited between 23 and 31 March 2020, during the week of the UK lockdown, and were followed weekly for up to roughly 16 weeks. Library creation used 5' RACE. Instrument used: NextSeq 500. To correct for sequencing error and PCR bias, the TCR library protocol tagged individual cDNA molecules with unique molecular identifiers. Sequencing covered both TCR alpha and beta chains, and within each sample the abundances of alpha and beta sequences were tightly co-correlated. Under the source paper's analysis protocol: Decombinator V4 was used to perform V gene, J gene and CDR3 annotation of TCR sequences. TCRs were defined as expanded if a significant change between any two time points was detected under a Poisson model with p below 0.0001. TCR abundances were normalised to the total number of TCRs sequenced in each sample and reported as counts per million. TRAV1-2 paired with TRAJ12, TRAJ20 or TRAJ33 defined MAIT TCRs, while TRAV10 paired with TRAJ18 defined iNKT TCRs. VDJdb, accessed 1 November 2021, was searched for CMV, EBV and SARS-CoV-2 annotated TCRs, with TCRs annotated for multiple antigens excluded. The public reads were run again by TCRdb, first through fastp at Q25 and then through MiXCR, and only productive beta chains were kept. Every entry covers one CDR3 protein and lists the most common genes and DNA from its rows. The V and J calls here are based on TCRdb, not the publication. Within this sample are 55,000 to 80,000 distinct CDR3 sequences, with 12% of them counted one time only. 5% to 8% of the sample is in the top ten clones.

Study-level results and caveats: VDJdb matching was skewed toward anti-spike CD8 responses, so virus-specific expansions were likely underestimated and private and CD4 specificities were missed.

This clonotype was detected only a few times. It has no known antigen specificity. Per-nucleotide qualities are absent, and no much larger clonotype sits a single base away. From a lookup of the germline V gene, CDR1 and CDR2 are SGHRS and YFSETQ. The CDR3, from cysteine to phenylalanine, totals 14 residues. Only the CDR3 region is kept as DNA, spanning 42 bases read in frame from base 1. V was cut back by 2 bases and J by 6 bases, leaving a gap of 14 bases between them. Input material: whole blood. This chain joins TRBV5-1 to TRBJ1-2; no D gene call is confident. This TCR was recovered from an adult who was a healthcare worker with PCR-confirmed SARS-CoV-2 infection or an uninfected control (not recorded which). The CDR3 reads CASSFVGQRNGYTF. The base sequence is TGCGCCAGCAGCTTCGTAGGGCAGAGAAATGGCTACACCTTC.